The T cell receptor beta chain under discussion was sequenced for a study of CD8 T cells in Susac syndrome. V lost 2 bases and J lost 6, with 11 bases in between. Germline lookup yields CDR1 SNHLY and CDR2 FYNNEI. The length of the CDR3 is 13 residues. Random hexamers served to reverse transcribe roughly 0.45 to 1 ug RNA. Amplification of TCR beta CDR3 was carried out by immunoSEQ multiplex PCR, which covered 54 Vbeta and 13 Jbeta segments. TCRdb re-analysed the immunoSEQ multiplex PCR reads in MiXCR, keeping a single row per CDR3 protein. This table has approximately 170,000 distinct CDR3 sequences, 92% appearing once. Study-wide results and limits: Only a relatively small number of individuals were included in the TCR sequencing and HLA analysis.

It was healthy donors who served as the controls, matched for age and sex. FACS enriched CD8+ TEMRA cells, while bulk CD8+ and CD4+ were negatively isolated. As concerns this clonotype: As yet, its antigen is unknown.

V is TRBV2 and J is TRBJ2-7; D may be TRBD2 (5 bases). This clonotype was sampled from a human donor in good health. The sample was CD4+ T cells from PBMCs. The CDR3: CASSEYRSGEQYF. The CDR3 DNA reads as TGTGCCAGCAGTGAATATCGGAGCGGCGAGCAGTACTTC.